A selection of T cell receptor beta chains follows, all from one sample in a study of TIL therapy for anti-PD-1-resistant metastatic lung cancer. Sequencing was performed with immunoSEQ multiplex PCR; in TCRdb, only in-frame clones are kept and a portion is missing. The sample lists 36,000 or so clones; less than 75% were seen once. The material sequenced was blood, taken at baseline. These receptors were taken from a person between 25 and 80 years old with non-small cell lung cancer. Both conserved end residues are part of each CDR3. The order of the fields is V gene, D gene, J gene, clone size, CDR3 protein, CDR3 DNA. The D gene is left open where the match is weak. Size is omitted from some rows. Given values are once, few, many or a class for expanded clones.

TRBV7-6	TRBD1	TRBJ2-7	few	CASSPRQGIYEQYF	TGTGCCAGCAGCCCAAGACAGGGAATCTACGAGCAGTACTTC
TRBV6-5	NA	TRBJ2-2	NA	CASSPLLVGELFF	TGTGCCAGCAGCCCCCTCCTTGTCGGGGAGCTGTTTTTT
TRBV7-8	TRBD1	TRBJ2-7	NA	CASRDDREHEQYF	TGTGCCAGCAGGGACGACAGGGAGCACGAGCAGTACTTC
TRBV7-3	TRBD2	TRBJ2-3	NA	CASTKLSGKYHLSTDTQYF	TGTGCCAGCACTAAACTCAGCGGGAAGTATCACCTTAGCACAGATACGCAGTATTTT
TRBV15	TRBD1	TRBJ1-4	NA	CATSPRQGVEKLFF	TGTGCCACCAGCCCCCGACAGGGGGTTGAAAAACTGTTTTTT
TRBV29-1	TRBD2	TRBJ2-3	NA	CSATGLAGGTDTQYF	TGCAGCGCTACTGGACTAGCGGGAGGCACAGATACGCAGTATTTT
TRBV19	TRBD1	TRBJ1-5	NA	CASSPRTGFSNQPQHF	TGTGCCAGTAGTCCCAGGACAGGCTTTAGCAATCAGCCCCAGCATTTT
TRBV7-6	NA	TRBJ2-3	NA	CASSLAYRRDTQYF	TGTGCCAGCAGCTTAGCATACCGTAGAGATACGCAGTATTTT
TRBV5-4	TRBD1	TRBJ1-1	NA	CASRSDRGMNTEAFF	TGTGCCAGCAGGTCCGACAGGGGAATGAACACTGAAGCTTTCTTT
TRBV25-1	NA	TRBJ1-1	NA	CASSEYGQGNTEAFF	TGTGCCAGCAGTGAATATGGGCAGGGGAACACTGAAGCTTTCTTT
TRBV18	NA	TRBJ1-2	NA	CASSPPGRPSYGYTF	TGTGCCAGCTCACCCCCGGGACGGCCGTCCTATGGCTACACCTTC
TRBV6-6	TRBD1	TRBJ2-2	NA	CASSYWGQGNTGELFF	TGTGCCAGCAGTTACTGGGGACAGGGTAACACCGGGGAGCTGTTTTTT
TRBV7-9	NA	TRBJ1-4	few	CASSLGQSSTNEKLFF	TGTGCCAGCAGCTTAGGACAGAGCTCAACTAATGAAAAACTGTTTTTT
TRBV7-2	NA	TRBJ1-6	few	CASSGDWNSPLHF	TGTGCCAGCAGCGGGGACTGGAATTCACCCCTCCACTTT
TRBV5-1	NA	TRBJ1-1	NA	CASSHPPYGTKNTEAFF	TGCGCCAGCAGCCATCCTCCATATGGGACCAAGAACACTGAAGCTTTCTTT
TRBV14	TRBD1	TRBJ1-1	NA	CASSRILGTGSGTEAFF	TGTGCCAGCAGCCGAATCTTGGGGACAGGGTCGGGTACTGAAGCTTTCTTT
TRBV10-3	NA	TRBJ2-2	NA	CAISEVNSNTGELFF	TGTGCCATCAGTGAGGTAAATTCGAACACCGGGGAGCTGTTTTTT
TRBV7-6	NA	TRBJ1-6	NA	CASSPRGGQNINSPLHF	TGTGCCAGCAGCCCCCGGGGAGGACAGAATATTAATTCACCCCTCCACTTT
TRBV7-6	NA	TRBJ2-7	NA	CASSNKLFSEQYF	TGTGCCAGCAGCAACAAGCTGTTTTCCGAGCAGTACTTC
TRBV27	TRBD1	TRBJ2-7	few	CASSLSGTGGFGDEQYF	TGTGCCAGCAGTTTATCGGGTACAGGGGGCTTTGGAGACGAGCAGTACTTC
TRBV9	TRBD1	TRBJ1-1	few	CASSAPGGYTEAFF	TGTGCCAGCAGCGCACCAGGGGGCTACACTGAAGCTTTCTTT
TRBV5-1	TRBD2	TRBJ2-2	few	CASSVGLAPNTGELFF	TGCGCCAGCAGCGTTGGACTAGCCCCGAACACCGGGGAGCTGTTTTTT
TRBV7-7	TRBD2	TRBJ2-1	NA	CASSSTLAGTNNEQFF	TGTGCCAGCAGCTCAACACTAGCGGGGACAAACAATGAGCAGTTCTTC
TRBV30	TRBD2	TRBJ2-3	NA	CAWSVTLPLTSGSASSTDTQYF	TGTGCCTGGAGTGTAACCCTTCCCCTCACTAGCGGGAGCGCGTCTAGCACAGATACGCAGTATTTT
TRBV19	NA	TRBJ2-1	NA	CASSISLPFGNEQFF	TGTGCCAGTAGTATATCTTTACCCTTTGGAAATGAGCAGTTCTTC
TRBV6-5	TRBD2	TRBJ2-1	once	CASSKRGGLNEQFF	TGTGCCAGCAGCAAGCGGGGGGGCCTGAATGAGCAGTTCTTC
TRBV10-3	NA	TRBJ1-1	NA	CAISTGTSEAFF	TGTGCCATCAGTACAGGGACGTCTGAAGCTTTCTTT
TRBV18	NA	TRBJ2-7	NA	CASSQSQGPEQYF	TGTGCCAGCTCGCAATCGCAGGGTCCCGAGCAGTACTTC
TRBV18	TRBD2	TRBJ2-3	NA	CASSSYPSGSGDTQYF	TGTGCCAGCTCATCCTACCCTAGCGGGAGTGGAGATACGCAGTATTTT
TRBV28	NA	TRBJ2-3	NA	CASSLGGASTDTQYF	TGTGCCAGCAGCCTGGGCGGGGCGAGCACAGATACGCAGTATTTT
TRBV4-2	NA	TRBJ2-2	NA	CASSQEPGRETGELFF	TGTGCCAGCAGCCAAGAGCCGGGAAGGGAAACTGGGGAGCTGTTTTTT
TRBV30	NA	TRBJ1-5	NA	CAWSSTGRSNQPQHF	TGTGCCTGGAGTTCTACAGGGCGGAGTAATCAGCCCCAGCATTTT
TRBV2	TRBD2	TRBJ2-1	NA	CASSGGGRARHEQFF	TGTGCCAGCAGTGGGGGCGGGAGGGCGAGGCATGAGCAGTTCTTC
TRBV7-3	NA	TRBJ1-1	NA	CASSQGRNTEAFF	TGTGCCAGCAGCCAAGGCAGGAACACTGAAGCTTTCTTT
TRBV27	TRBD1	TRBJ1-1	NA	CASSFPGGTEAFF	TGTGCCAGCAGTTTCCCAGGGGGCACTGAAGCTTTCTTT
TRBV6-5	NA	TRBJ1-4	NA	CATKVEEKLFF	TGTGCCACAAAAGTCGAGGAAAAACTGTTTTTT
TRBV5-1	TRBD1	TRBJ1-1	NA	CASSLQGSGTEAFF	TGCGCCAGCAGCTTACAGGGGTCGGGGACTGAAGCTTTCTTT
TRBV7-8	NA	TRBJ2-1	once	CASSADRQSNEQFF	TGTGCCAGCAGCGCAGACAGGCAAAGCAATGAGCAGTTCTTC
TRBV9	NA	TRBJ1-1	few	CASSVVEGRTEAFF	TGTGCCAGCAGCGTAGTGGAAGGGAGAACTGAAGCTTTCTTT
TRBV28	NA	TRBJ1-1	NA	CASSLLAGTNTEAFF	TGTGCCAGCAGTTTACTGGCAGGGACCAACACTGAAGCTTTCTTT
TRBV7-6	NA	TRBJ1-5	few	CASSSRYGDQPQHF	TGTGCCAGCAGCAGCAGGTATGGGGATCAGCCCCAGCATTTT
TRBV5-5	TRBD1	TRBJ2-5	NA	CASSLAGTGKQETQYF	TGTGCCAGCAGCTTGGCCGGGACAGGGAAGCAAGAGACCCAGTACTTC
TRBV2	TRBD1	TRBJ1-6	NA	CASSLLGQGNNSPLHF	TGTGCCAGCAGCCTACTCGGACAGGGAAATAATTCACCCCTCCACTTT
TRBV27	NA	TRBJ2-5	few	CASSLLAQRETQYF	TGTGCCAGCAGTTTATTGGCCCAGCGGGAGACCCAGTACTTC
TRBV19	TRBD1	TRBJ1-1	few	CASSIRSKAGGMNTEAFF	TGTGCCAGTAGTATTCGTTCAAAGGCAGGGGGAATGAACACTGAAGCTTTCTTT
TRBV7-9	NA	TRBJ1-1	few	CASSLQDEAFF	TGTGCCAGCAGCTTGCAGGATGAAGCTTTCTTT
TRBV21-1	NA	TRBJ1-1	few	CASSKLLTMNTEAFF	TGTGCCAGCAGCAAATTACTCACGATGAACACTGAAGCTTTCTTT
TRBV5-6	NA	TRBJ1-2	NA	CASSLGGDYGYTF	TGTGCCAGCAGCTTGGGGGGCGACTATGGCTACACCTTC
TRBV5-6	NA	TRBJ2-1	NA	CASSPRGVTYNEQFF	TGTGCCAGCAGCCCAAGGGGGGTTACCTACAATGAGCAGTTCTTC
TRBV30	NA	TRBJ1-1	NA	CAWSEGVPMNTEAFF	TGTGCCTGGAGTGAAGGCGTCCCCATGAACACTGAAGCTTTCTTT
TRBV7-3	TRBD2	TRBJ2-3	NA	CASSLDRGGTDTQYF	TGTGCCAGCAGCTTAGATCGGGGGGGCACAGATACGCAGTATTTT
TRBV5-1	NA	TRBJ2-7	NA	CASSKNSMDSSYEQYF	TGCGCCAGCAGCAAGAATTCAATGGACTCCTCCTACGAGCAGTACTTC
TRBV5-6	NA	TRBJ1-4	NA	CASSQTTVDEKLFF	TGTGCCAGCAGTCAGACAACCGTGGACGAAAAACTGTTTTTT
TRBV7-2	NA	TRBJ1-1	NA	CASSLEGQGRAFF	TGTGCCAGCAGCTTGGAGGGGCAGGGAAGAGCTTTCTTT
TRBV19	NA	TRBJ2-1	NA	CASSRTDNEQFF	TGTGCCAGTAGCAGGACGGACAATGAGCAGTTCTTC
TRBV7-2	TRBD1	TRBJ1-5	NA	CASSPRTGVNQPQHF	TGTGCCAGCAGCCCCCGGACAGGGGTCAATCAGCCCCAGCATTTT
TRBV7-2	NA	TRBJ2-1	NA	CASSFGYMGNGQFF	TGTGCCAGCAGCTTTGGGTACATGGGCAATGGGCAGTTCTTC
TRBV11-2	TRBD2	TRBJ2-7	NA	CASSSRGGSPSHEQYF	TGTGCCAGCAGCTCACGGGGGGGAAGTCCCTCTCACGAGCAGTACTTC
TRBV7-9	NA	TRBJ1-5	few	CASSLGGTNRGNQPQHF	TGTGCCAGCAGCTTAGGAGGGACGAATAGGGGCAATCAGCCCCAGCATTTT
TRBV6-1	TRBD1	TRBJ2-7	NA	CASSDQAGGLDEQYF	TGTGCCAGCAGTGACCAGGCAGGGGGCTTGGACGAGCAGTACTTC